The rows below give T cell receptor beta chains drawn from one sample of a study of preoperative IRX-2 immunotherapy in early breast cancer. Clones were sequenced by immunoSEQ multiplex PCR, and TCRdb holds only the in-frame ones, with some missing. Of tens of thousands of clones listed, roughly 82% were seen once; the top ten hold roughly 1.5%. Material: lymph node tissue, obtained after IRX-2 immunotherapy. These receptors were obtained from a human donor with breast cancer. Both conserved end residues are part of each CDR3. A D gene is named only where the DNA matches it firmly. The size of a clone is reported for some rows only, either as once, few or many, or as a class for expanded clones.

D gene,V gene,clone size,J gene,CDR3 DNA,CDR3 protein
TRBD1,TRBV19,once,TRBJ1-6,TGTGCCAGTACCCGACAGGGGACGGGAAATTCACCCCTCCACTTT,CASTRQGTGNSPLHF
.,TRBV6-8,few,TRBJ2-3,TGTGCCAGCATCTGGTCGGCTAGCACAGATACGCAGTATTTT,CASIWSASTDTQYF
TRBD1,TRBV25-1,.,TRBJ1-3,TGTGCCAGCAGTGACTCGCGGACAGGAGGGAACACCATATATTTT,CASSDSRTGGNTIYF
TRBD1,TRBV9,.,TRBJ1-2,TGTGCCAGCAGCGCGGGGACAGGGGTTTATGGCTACACCTTC,CASSAGTGVYGYTF
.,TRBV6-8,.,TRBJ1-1,TGTGCCAGCAGTTACTCGGGGGGGATAAACACTGAAGCTTTCTTT,CASSYSGGINTEAFF
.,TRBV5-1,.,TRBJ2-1,TGCGCCAGCAGCCTCTCCGGGACTGACAATGAGCAGTTCTTC,CASSLSGTDNEQFF
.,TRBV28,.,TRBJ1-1,TGTGCCAGCAGTTTAGCATGGTCCTCCACTGAAGCTTTCTTT,CASSLAWSSTEAFF
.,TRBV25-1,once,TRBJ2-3,TGTGCCAGCAGTGAATTCTTGGGTAGCACAGATACGCAGTATTTT,CASSEFLGSTDTQYF
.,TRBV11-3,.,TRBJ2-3,TGTGCCAGCAGCTCCCGTCCAGGATTGAGCACAGATACGCAGTATTTT,CASSSRPGLSTDTQYF
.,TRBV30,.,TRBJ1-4,TGTGCCTGGAGTGTGTCTGGGGCAAATGAAAAACTGTTTTTT,CAWSVSGANEKLFF
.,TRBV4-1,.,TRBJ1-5,TGCGCCAGCAGCCAAGACCGCAATCAGCCCCAGCATTTT,CASSQDRNQPQHF
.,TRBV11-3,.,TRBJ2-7,TGTGCCAGCAGCCGAGCCCACAGGGCGGCCTACGAGCAGTACTTC,CASSRAHRAAYEQYF
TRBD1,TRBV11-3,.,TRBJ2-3,TGTGCCAGCAGCTTAAGGACAGGGAAGACACCGGGTACGCAGTATTTT,CASSLRTGKTPGTQYF
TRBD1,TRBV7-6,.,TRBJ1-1,TGTGCCAGCAGCTTGGGGGACAGGTGGACTGAAGCTTTCTTT,CASSLGDRWTEAFF
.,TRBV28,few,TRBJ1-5,TGTGCCAGCAGTTTAAGGCCGCAGTTTAGCAATCAGCCCCAGCATTTT,CASSLRPQFSNQPQHF
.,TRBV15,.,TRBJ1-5,TGTGCCACCAGCAGGGGGACATCCGACCATCAGCCCCAGCATTTT,CATSRGTSDHQPQHF
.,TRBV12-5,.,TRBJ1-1,TGTGCTAGTGCTAATTCGGGGACTCGATTCACTGAAGCTTTCTTT,CASANSGTRFTEAFF
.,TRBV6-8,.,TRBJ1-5,TGTGCCAGCAGTGTTAATAGGGGTGGTAATCAGCCCCAGCATTTT,CASSVNRGGNQPQHF
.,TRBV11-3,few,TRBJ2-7,TGTGCCAGCAGTCCTAGACGGGGATGGGCCCACGAGCAGTACTTC,CASSPRRGWAHEQYF
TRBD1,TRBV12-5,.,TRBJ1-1,TGTGCTAGTGGTCACATGACAGGGCATGCTTTCTTT,CASGHMTGHAFF
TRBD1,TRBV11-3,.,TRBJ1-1,TGTGCCAGCAGCTTGGGACAGGGAGATACTGAAGCTTTCTTT,CASSLGQGDTEAFF
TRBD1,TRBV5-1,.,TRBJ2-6,TGCGCCAGCAGCTTGGTTCAGGGGGCTGGGGCCAACGTCCTGACTTTC,CASSLVQGAGANVLTF
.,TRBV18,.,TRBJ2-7,TGTGCCAGCTCACTTTATGGGGGGACCTACGAGCAGTACTTC,CASSLYGGTYEQYF